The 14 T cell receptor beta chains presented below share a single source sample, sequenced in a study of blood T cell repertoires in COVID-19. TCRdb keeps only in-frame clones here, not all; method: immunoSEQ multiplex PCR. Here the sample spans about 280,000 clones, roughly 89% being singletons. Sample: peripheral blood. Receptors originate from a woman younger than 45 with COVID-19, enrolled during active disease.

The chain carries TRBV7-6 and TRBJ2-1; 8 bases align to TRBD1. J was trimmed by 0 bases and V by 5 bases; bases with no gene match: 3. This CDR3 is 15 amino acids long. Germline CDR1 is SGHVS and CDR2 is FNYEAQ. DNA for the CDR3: TGTGCCAGCAGCAAAACAGGGGGCTCCTACAATGAGCAGTTCTTC. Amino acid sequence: CASSKTGGSYNEQFF.

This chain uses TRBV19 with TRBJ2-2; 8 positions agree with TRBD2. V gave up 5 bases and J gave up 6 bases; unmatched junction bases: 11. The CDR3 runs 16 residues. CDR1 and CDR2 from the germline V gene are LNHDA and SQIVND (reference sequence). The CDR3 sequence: CASSLGAGEFAGELFF. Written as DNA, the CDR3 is TGTGCCAGTAGTCTCGGAGCGGGGGAATTTGCCGGGGAGCTGTTTTTT. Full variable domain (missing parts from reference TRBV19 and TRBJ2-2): DGGITQSPKYLFRKEGQNVTLSCEQNLNHDAMYWYRQDPGQGLRLIYYSQIVNDFQKGDIAEGYSVSREKKESFPLTVTSAQKNPTAFYLCASSLGAGEFAGELFFGEGSRLTVL.

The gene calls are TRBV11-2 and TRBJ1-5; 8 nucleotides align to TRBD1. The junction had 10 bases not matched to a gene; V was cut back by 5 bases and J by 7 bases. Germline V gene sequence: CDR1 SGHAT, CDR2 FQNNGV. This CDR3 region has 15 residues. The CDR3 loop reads CASSASGTGGQPQHF. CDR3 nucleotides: TGTGCCAGCAGCGCTTCCGGGACAGGAGGCCAGCCCCAGCATTTT.

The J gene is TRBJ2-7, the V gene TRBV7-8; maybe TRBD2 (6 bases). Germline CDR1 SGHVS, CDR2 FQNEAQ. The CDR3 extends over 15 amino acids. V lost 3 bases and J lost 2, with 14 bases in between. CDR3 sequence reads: CASSLAGGYTYEQYF. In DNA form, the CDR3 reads TGTGCCAGCAGCTTGGCCGGAGGGTATACCTACGAGCAGTACTTC.

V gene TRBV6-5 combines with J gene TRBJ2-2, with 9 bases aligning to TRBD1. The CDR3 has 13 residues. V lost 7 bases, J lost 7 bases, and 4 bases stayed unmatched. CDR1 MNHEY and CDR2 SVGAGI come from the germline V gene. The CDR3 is CASIQGAVGELFF. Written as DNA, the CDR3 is TGTGCCAGCATACAGGGGGCGGTCGGGGAGCTGTTTTTT.

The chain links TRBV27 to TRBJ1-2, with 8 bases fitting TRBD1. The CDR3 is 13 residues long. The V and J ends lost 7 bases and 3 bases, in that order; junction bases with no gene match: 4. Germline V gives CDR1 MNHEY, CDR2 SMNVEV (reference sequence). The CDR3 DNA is TGTGCCAGCAAGGACAGGGCGGACTATGGCTACACCTTC. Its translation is CASKDRADYGYTF.

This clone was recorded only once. DNA of the CDR3: TGTGCCAGCAGCGTAGACATTATCTCCTACGAGCAGTACTTC. It translates to CASSVDIISYEQYF. The chain couples TRBV5-4 to TRBJ2-7; the D is unclear. The CDR3 spans 14 residues. Germline lookup yields CDR1 SGHNT and CDR2 YYREEE (reference sequence). V shed 4 bases and J shed 0 bases, with 11 bases lying between them.

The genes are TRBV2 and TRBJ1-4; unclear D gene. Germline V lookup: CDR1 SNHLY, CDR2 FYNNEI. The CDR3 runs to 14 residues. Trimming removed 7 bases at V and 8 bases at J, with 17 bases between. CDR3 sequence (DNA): TGTGCCAGCACAATCGAATCTGGAGGGGAAAAACTGTTTTTT. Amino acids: CASTIESGGEKLFF.

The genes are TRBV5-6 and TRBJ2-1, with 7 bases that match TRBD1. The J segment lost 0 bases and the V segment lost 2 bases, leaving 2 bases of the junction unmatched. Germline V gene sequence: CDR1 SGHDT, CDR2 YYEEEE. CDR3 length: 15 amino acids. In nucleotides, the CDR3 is TGTGCCAGCAGCTTAGGGGGCGTCTCCTACAATGAGCAGTTCTTC. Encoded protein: CASSLGGVSYNEQFF.

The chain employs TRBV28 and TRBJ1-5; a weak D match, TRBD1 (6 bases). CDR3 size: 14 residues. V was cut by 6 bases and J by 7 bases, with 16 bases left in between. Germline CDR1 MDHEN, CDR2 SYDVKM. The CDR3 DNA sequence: TGTGCCAGCAGCGAACAGGGTGGAGGCCAGCCCCAGCATTTT. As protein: CASSEQGGGQPQHF.

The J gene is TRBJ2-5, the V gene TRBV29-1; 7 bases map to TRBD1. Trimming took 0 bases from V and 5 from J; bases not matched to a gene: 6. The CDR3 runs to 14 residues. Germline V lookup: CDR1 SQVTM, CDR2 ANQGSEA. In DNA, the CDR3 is TGCAGCGTTGAAGATCAGGGGGTCGGGGAGACCCAGTACTTC. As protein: CSVEDQGVGETQYF.

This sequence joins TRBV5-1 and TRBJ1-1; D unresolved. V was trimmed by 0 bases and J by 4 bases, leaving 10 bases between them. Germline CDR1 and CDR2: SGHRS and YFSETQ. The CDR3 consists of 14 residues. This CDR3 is CASSLVGRLTEAFF. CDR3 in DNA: TGCGCCAGCAGCTTGGTAGGCAGGCTCACTGAAGCTTTCTTT.

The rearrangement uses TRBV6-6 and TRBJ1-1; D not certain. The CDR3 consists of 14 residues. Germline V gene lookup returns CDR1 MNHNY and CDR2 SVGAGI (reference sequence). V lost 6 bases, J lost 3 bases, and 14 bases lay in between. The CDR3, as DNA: TGTGCCAGCAGACTACCCCCGGGGTACACTGAAGCTTTCTTT. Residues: CASRLPPGYTEAFF.

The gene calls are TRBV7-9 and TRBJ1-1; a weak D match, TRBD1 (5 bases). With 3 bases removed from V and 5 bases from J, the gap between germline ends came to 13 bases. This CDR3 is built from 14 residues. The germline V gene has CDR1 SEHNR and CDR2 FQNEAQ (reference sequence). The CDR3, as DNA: TGTGCCAGCAGCTTGTCAGGGTCCATTACTGAAGCTTTCTTT. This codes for CASSLSGSITEAFF.